This T cell receptor (beta chain) derives from a study of vaccination and CD4 T cells after COVID-19. About this clonotype itself: Its target is not known.

As to treatment: roughly 10-day PBMC culture with coronavirus spike peptide pools or control peptides (ViraFEST assay). Expansion of antigen-specific T cells with peptide pools by ViraFEST preceded sequencing of TCRs. The CDR3 totals 18 residues. Germline-derived CDR1 and CDR2 are DFQATT and SNEGSKA (reference sequence). Losses at the gene ends were 6 bases for V and 2 bases for J; bases not matched to a gene: 16. CD4+ T cells that had been cultured provided DNA sequenced with the Oncomine TCR Beta short-read assay. Each CDR3 protein is one row after TCRdb ran MiXCR on the PCR reads. The data show approximately 12,000 distinct CDR3 sequences, with approximately 60% seen just once and around 13% held by the top ten.

The chain links TRBV20-1 to TRBJ2-3; 11 bases fit TRBD2. The material sequenced was CD4+ T cells from blood, cultured in vitro. The source is a human donor who had recovered from COVID-19. Written as DNA, the CDR3 is TGCAGTGCCCCCGGACTAGCGGGCTCCCCAACAGACACAGATACGCAGTATTTT. This gives the protein CSAPGLAGSPTDTDTQYF.